Listed below are T cell receptor beta chains from one sample, sequenced in a study of T cells after yellow fever vaccination. MiXCR, applied by TCRdb to the 5' RACE reads, yields one record per CDR3 protein. The data contain some 500,000 distinct CDR3 sequences, approximately 12% of them seen just once; the ten biggest clones take up roughly 13%. Sequenced material: PBMCs, taken on the day of the yellow fever booster vaccination. The origin of the receptors is a man aged 25-40 years who received the YFV17D yellow fever vaccine. Each CDR3 is given with its conserved first and last residue. A D gene is named only where the DNA matches it firmly. Size is omitted from some rows. Given values are once, few, many or a class for expanded clones.

- TRBJ2-1 few TRBV7-8 CASSLVVVGRGEQFF TGTGCCAGCAGCTTAGTAGTTGTCGGGAGAGGTGAGCAGTTCTTC
TRBD2 TRBJ2-1 few TRBV6-2/TRBV6-3 CASGLAGGVYNEQFF TGTGCCAGCGGTCTAGCGGGAGGGGTATACAATGAGCAGTTCTTC
- TRBJ2-5 - TRBV20-1 CSAQLPGSRKETQYF TGCAGTGCCCAACTGCCTGGGAGTAGGAAAGAGACCCAGTACTTC
TRBD1 TRBJ2-3 - TRBV28 CASSLGTGPTDTQYF TGTGCCAGCAGTTTGGGGACAGGGCCCACAGATACGCAGTATTTT
TRBD2 TRBJ2-1 many TRBV20-1 CSASFSGRVYEQFF TGCAGTGCTAGTTTCTCCGGGAGGGTGTATGAGCAGTTCTTC
- TRBJ2-5 - TRBV7-8 CASSSPQTQYF TGTGCCAGCAGCTCCCCCCAGACCCAGTACTTC
- TRBJ2-7 many TRBV5-1 CASSPRGGPPYEQYF TGCGCCAGCAGCCCGAGAGGAGGGCCTCCCTACGAGCAGTACTTC
TRBD2 TRBJ2-7 few TRBV7-2 CASSLSPPGGSEQYF TGTGCCAGCAGCTTAAGTCCCCCGGGGGGGAGCGAGCAGTACTTC
- TRBJ2-3 few TRBV29-1 CSVHRGGGNTQYF TGCAGCGTCCACAGGGGGGGAGGTAATACGCAGTATTTT
TRBD2 TRBJ2-3 - TRBV6-2/TRBV6-3 CASSLYQGLARAREYF TGTGCCAGCAGTTTATACCAGGGACTAGCGAGAGCTCGGGAGTATTTT
TRBD2 TRBJ2-1 - TRBV20-1 CSARDPSGSRYNEQFF TGCAGTGCTAGAGATCCAAGCGGGAGTAGGTACAATGAGCAGTTCTTC
- TRBJ2-1 - TRBV7-6 CASSSPRSSYNEQFF TGTGCCAGCAGCTCGCCTAGGAGTTCCTACAATGAGCAGTTCTTC
- TRBJ1-5 - TRBV10-3 CATRQELDQPQHF TGTGCCACCAGACAGGAATTGGATCAGCCCCAGCATTTT
- TRBJ1-4 few TRBV9 CASSVGGDALNEKLFF TGTGCCAGCAGCGTGGGAGGGGACGCCCTTAATGAAAAACTGTTTTTT
- TRBJ1-1 - TRBV20-1 CSAPLGPEAFF TGCAGTGCCCCACTAGGCCCTGAAGCTTTCTTT
TRBD1 TRBJ2-1 few TRBV4-1 CASSQEGQGTNEQFF TGCGCCAGCAGCCAAGAGGGACAGGGGACGAATGAGCAGTTCTTC
TRBD2 TRBJ2-5 few TRBV9 CASSGSSGNLQETQYF TGTGCCAGCAGCGGTTCGAGCGGGAATTTACAAGAGACCCAGTACTTC
- TRBJ2-4 - TRBV11-2 CASSPLAVGGGKNIQYF TGTGCCAGCAGCCCACTCGCGGTGGGGGGTGGCAAAAACATTCAGTACTTC
TRBD1 TRBJ2-7 - TRBV20-1 CSARVRYRQGIPYEQYF TGCAGTGCTAGAGTACGCTATCGACAGGGAATTCCCTACGAGCAGTACTTC
- TRBJ1-2 few TRBV7-9 CASSLSVIRDIRSGYTF TGTGCCAGCAGCTTATCCGTCATCCGGGACATAAGGAGCGGCTACACCTTC
- TRBJ2-1 - TRBV29-1 CSVTGLGGNEQFF TGCAGCGTGACCGGGCTCGGCGGGAATGAGCAGTTCTTC
- TRBJ2-7 - TRBV10-2 CASSSTTSPGFYEQYF TGCGCCAGCAGTTCAACCACTAGCCCGGGATTTTACGAGCAGTACTTC
- TRBJ2-7 - TRBV6-5 CASSYDAGAYEQYF TGTGCCAGCAGTTACGATGCAGGGGCCTACGAGCAGTACTTC
TRBD1 TRBJ2-1 few TRBV20-1 CSAKGTGGAGGSYNEQFF TGCAGTGCCAAAGGGACAGGGGGCGCGGGAGGGTCGTACAATGAGCAGTTCTTC
- TRBJ2-5 few TRBV7-8 CASRIPANQETQYF TGTGCCAGCAGGATACCGGCGAATCAAGAGACCCAGTACTTC
TRBD1 TRBJ1-2 few TRBV29-1 CSVERGRGGRPYTF TGCAGCGTTGAAAGGGGGCGGGGGGGGCGGCCCTACACCTTC
- TRBJ2-1 - TRBV5-4 CASRTDSRVDEQFF TGTGCCAGCAGAACTGACTCAAGGGTAGATGAGCAGTTCTTC
- TRBJ1-2 few TRBV5-1 CASSVDSAGYTF TGCGCCAGCAGCGTCGACAGTGCAGGCTACACCTTC
TRBD2 TRBJ2-2 few TRBV5-1 CASSQHSGKGTGELFF TGCGCCAGCAGCCAACATAGCGGGAAGGGGACCGGGGAGCTGTTTTTT
- TRBJ2-7 many TRBV7-9 CASSLGIRGYEQYF TGTGCCAGCAGCTTAGGGATCAGGGGCTACGAGCAGTACTTC
TRBD2 TRBJ2-7 - TRBV3-1 CASSQVSGLAYEQYF TGTGCCAGCAGCCAAGTCTCCGGACTAGCCTACGAGCAGTACTTC
TRBD1 TRBJ1-5 - TRBV19 CAARDPGQGSNQPQHF TGTGCCGCTAGGGATCCGGGACAGGGAAGCAATCAGCCCCAGCATTTT
TRBD2 TRBJ2-7 few TRBV12-3/TRBV12-4 CATNRDYGYEQYF TGTGCCACAAACCGGGACTACGGGTACGAGCAGTACTTC
- TRBJ1-1 few TRBV7-2 CASSSRVDISTEAFF TGTGCCAGCAGCTCTAGGGTGGACATTTCCACTGAAGCTTTCTTT
- TRBJ1-1 many TRBV7-2 CASSGWYGREAFF TGTGCCAGCAGCGGGTGGTACGGCCGTGAAGCTTTCTTT
- TRBJ2-7 - TRBV7-3 CASLEPPAYF TGTGCCAGCCTAGAACCACCTGCGTACTTC
- TRBJ1-2 few TRBV28 CASSPMPARGPRTNYGYTF TGTGCCAGCAGTCCCATGCCGGCGAGGGGCCCCAGAACTAACTATGGCTACACCTTC
- TRBJ2-7 few TRBV20-1 CSATSRPYPYEQYF TGCAGTGCTACCTCCCGACCCTACCCTTACGAGCAGTACTTC
- TRBJ2-6 few TRBV6-1 CGCRSEGAAGANVLTF TGTGGATGTCGGTCGGAGGGGGCGGCTGGGGCCAACGTCCTGACTTTC
- TRBJ1-1 - TRBV12-3/TRBV12-4 CASATGGSSNTEAFF TGTGCCAGCGCCACTGGGGGCAGCTCGAACACTGAAGCTTTCTTT
- TRBJ2-7 few TRBV6-2/TRBV6-3 CASSPGQPGVYEQYF TGTGCCAGCAGTCCCGGGCAGCCCGGAGTCTACGAGCAGTACTTC
TRBD1 TRBJ1-4 few TRBV18 CASSPPSLQGAEKLFF TGTGCCAGCTCACCCCCATCTCTCCAGGGGGCTGAAAAACTGTTTTTT
TRBD1 TRBJ2-7 few TRBV12-3/TRBV12-4 CASLGGRGQYEQYF TGTGCCAGCCTAGGGGGCAGGGGGCAATACGAGCAGTACTTC
TRBD2 TRBJ2-1 few TRBV7-9 CASSLVLAGRYEQFF TGTGCCAGCAGCTTAGTACTAGCGGGACGCTATGAGCAGTTCTTC
TRBD1 TRBJ2-7 few TRBV7-9 CASSLALTGDEQYF TGTGCCAGCAGCTTAGCCCTTACAGGGGACGAGCAGTACTTC
- TRBJ2-3 - TRBV20-1 CSARDGAVLDTQYF TGCAGTGCTAGAGATGGGGCAGTTTTAGATACGCAGTATTTT
TRBD1 TRBJ2-7 few TRBV4-3 CASSQRTGNEQYF TGCGCCAGCAGCCAGCGGACAGGGAACGAGCAGTACTTC
- TRBJ2-7 once TRBV6-2/TRBV6-3 CASSMRTYSYEQYF TGTGCCAGCAGCATGAGGACCTACTCCTACGAGCAGTACTTC
- TRBJ2-5 - TRBV20-1 CSAVGQQETQYF TGCAGTGCCGTCGGACAGCAAGAGACCCAGTACTTC
TRBD1 TRBJ1-2 few TRBV5-1 CASSFTGDDYGYTF TGCGCCAGCAGTTTTACAGGGGACGACTATGGCTACACCTTC
TRBD2 TRBJ2-3 - TRBV7-2 CASSLGPPAGGSDTQYF TGTGCCAGCAGCTTAGGCCCCCCTGCGGGAGGATCAGATACGCAGTATTTT
- TRBJ2-5 - TRBV6-2/TRBV6-3 CASSSSGAQETQYF -
- TRBJ1-3 - TRBV20-1 CRPMSHDRFFLGRNTIYF TGCAGACCGATGAGCCATGACAGGTTTTTCCTGGGACGGAACACCATATATTTT
TRBD1 TRBJ1-4 - TRBV7-9 CASSLTGGHEKLFF TGTGCCAGCAGCCTGACAGGGGGCCATGAAAAACTGTTTTTT
- TRBJ2-1 - TRBV18 CASSPEGVQFF TGTGCCAGCTCACCAGAGGGGGTGCAGTTCTTC